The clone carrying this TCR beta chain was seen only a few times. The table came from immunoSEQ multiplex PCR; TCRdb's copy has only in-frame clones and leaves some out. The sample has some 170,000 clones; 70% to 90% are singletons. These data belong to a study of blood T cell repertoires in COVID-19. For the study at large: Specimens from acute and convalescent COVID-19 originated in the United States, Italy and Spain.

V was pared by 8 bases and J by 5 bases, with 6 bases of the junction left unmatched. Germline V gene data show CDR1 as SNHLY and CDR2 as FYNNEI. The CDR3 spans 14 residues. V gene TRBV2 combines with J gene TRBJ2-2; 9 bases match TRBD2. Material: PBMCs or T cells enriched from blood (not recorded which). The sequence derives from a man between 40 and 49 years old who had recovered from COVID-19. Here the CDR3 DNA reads TGTGCCAGCTCGACTAGCGGACAAACCGGGGAGCTGTTTTTT. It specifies CASSTSGQTGELFF.